This entry lists 25 T cell receptor beta chains sequenced from one sample in a study of blood T cell repertoires in COVID-19. Generated by immunoSEQ multiplex PCR, the TCRdb table keeps only in-frame clones and is missing some. The table includes over 150,000 clones, less than 80% detected once. Sequencing was done on a sample of PBMCs or T cells enriched from blood (not recorded which). Receptors were obtained from a woman aged 70-85 years in a cohort exposed to, infected with or recovered from COVID-19 (not recorded which).

This clone was counted only a few times. The same CDR3 is also encoded by other DNA sequences in this sample. The CDR3 nucleotides are TGTGCCAGCAGCTTAGATCTTCAGGACAGGGGCTACACCTTC. Protein product: CASSLDLQDRGYTF. The rearrangement uses TRBV11-3 and TRBJ1-2; 7 bases line up with TRBD1. This CDR3 is 14 amino acids long. Germline CDR1 SGHNT, CDR2 YENEEA. The V segment lost 0 bases and the J segment 8 bases; nucleotides outside the gene matches: 6.

The chain couples TRBV19 to TRBJ1-1; the D is unclear. Germline values: CDR1 LNHDA, CDR2 SQIVND (reference sequence). V was cut by 5 bases and J by 7 bases, with 11 bases left in between. The CDR3 loop spans 12 amino acids. This chain's CDR3 is CASSFDKDEAFF. The CDR3 nucleotides are TGTGCCAGTAGTTTCGACAAGGATGAAGCTTTCTTT.

This chain joins TRBV2 and TRBJ2-5, with 8 bases matching TRBD1. Germline V gene lookup returns CDR1 SNHLY and CDR2 FYNNEI. This CDR3 spans 15 amino acids. V shed 7 bases and J 4 bases; nucleotides not matched to a gene: 11. The DNA for the CDR3 is TGTGCCAGCATTCTGGGGGGCAGGGGGCGAGAGACCCAGTACTTC. The encoded protein is CASILGGRGRETQYF.

V is TRBV12-2 and J is TRBJ1-2; no check of the table's D call, TRBD1, against the DNA was made. TRBV12-2 is reported as a pseudogene. The CDR3 is 21 amino acids. In DNA, the CDR3 is TGTGCAAGTCGCTTAGATGGGCCGAGACAGGGGTTAAGTCAACTATTTCTGGGCTACACCTTC. It encodes CASRLDGPRQGLSQLFLGYTF.

The genes are TRBV9 and TRBJ2-7; D uncertain. The V gene lost 3 bases and the J gene lost 3 bases, with 10 bases spanning the gap. Germline values: CDR1 SGDLS, CDR2 YYNGEE. The CDR3 totals 13 residues. The CDR3 DNA is TGTGCCAGCAGCGACGGTAGTGTCTACGAGCAGTACTTC. It specifies CASSDGSVYEQYF.

This clone has a single count. The chain couples TRBV7-2 to TRBJ2-3, with D tentatively TRBD2 (5 bases). V was trimmed by 3 bases and J by 1 base, leaving 5 bases between them. The CDR3 consists of 13 residues. Germline V gene sequence: CDR1 SGHTA, CDR2 FQGNSA. CDR3 nucleotide sequence: TGTGCCAGCAGCTTCGGGGGCACAGATACGCAGTATTTT. This gives the protein CASSFGGTDTQYF.

The chain has TRBV9 and TRBJ2-2; D call uncertain. This CDR3 has 14 amino acids. Trimming stripped 3 bases from V and 0 bases from J, with 6 bases between. CDR1 and CDR2 (germline): SGDLS, YYNGEE. CDR3 protein: CASSETTNTGELFF. In DNA, the CDR3 is TGTGCCAGCAGCGAAACAACGAACACCGGGGAGCTGTTTTTT.

This clone was found a few times. The chain recombines TRBV28 with TRBJ2-1; 8 positions match TRBD2. CDR1 is MDHEN and CDR2 is SYDVKM in the germline V gene. There are 14 residues in the CDR3. V lost 5 bases and J lost 7; bases outside the gene matches: 7. Here the CDR3 DNA reads TGTGCCAGCAGTACCCCCGGGACTAGAAATGAGCAGTTCTTC. Its translation: CASSTPGTRNEQFF.

This clone was counted once. The DNA of the CDR3 is TGTGCCACCAGTGACAGGCGCAATCAGCCCCAGCATTTT. This gives the protein CATSDRRNQPQHF. This sequence joins TRBV24-1 and TRBJ1-5, with no clear D. Trimming cost V 4 bases and J 2 bases, with 5 bases left between them. The CDR3 extends over 13 amino acids. Germline loops: CDR1 KGHDR, CDR2 SFDVKD.

This clone appeared a single time. The rearrangement uses TRBV5-4 and TRBJ2-7; TRBD2 aligns across 10 bases. The CDR3 spans 16 residues. With V trimmed by 2 bases and J by 5 bases, 10 bases remained unmatched. Germline CDR1 is SGHNT and CDR2 is YYREEE (reference sequence). CDR3 nucleotide sequence: TGTGCCAGCAGCTTATATCTTAGCGGGAGGCCCCACGAGCAGTACTTC. Translating gives CASSLYLSGRPHEQYF.

This sequence joins TRBV7-9 and TRBJ2-3; D ambiguous. Germline CDR1 SEHNR, CDR2 FQNEAQ (reference sequence). This CDR3 is built from 15 residues. The V and J ends lost 2 bases and 2 bases respectively, with 11 bases between them. This chain's CDR3 is CASSLIGLNTDTQYF. DNA for the CDR3: TGTGCCAGCAGCTTAATTGGTCTAAACACAGATACGCAGTATTTT.

The CDR3 region is CASSPRGYNEQFF. The DNA for the CDR3 is TGTGCCAGCAGCCCCAGGGGATACAATGAGCAGTTCTTC. The chain links TRBV2 to TRBJ2-1; possible D gene TRBD1, 6 bases. The V end lost 6 bases, the J end lost 4 bases, and 10 bases lay between the germline ends. The germline gives CDR1 SNHLY, CDR2 FYNNEI. CDR3 length: 13 residues.

There are a few counts of this clone. The J gene is TRBJ1-6, the V gene TRBV30, with D possibly TRBD1 on 6 matching bases. This CDR3 has 17 amino acids. CDR1 GTSNPN and CDR2 SVGIG come from the germline V gene (reference sequence). V gave up 0 bases and J gave up 8 bases, with 20 bases separating them. The CDR3, as DNA: TGTGCCTGGAGTGTACGGCAGGGGAGGGGGGTTCATTCACCCCTCCACTTT. Translated, it gives CAWSVRQGRGVHSPLHF.

The chain couples TRBV6-1 to TRBJ1-1, with no clear D. CDR3 length: 14 amino acids. The germline V gene has CDR1 MNHNS and CDR2 SASEGT. V lost 2 bases, J lost 6 bases, and 13 bases lay in between. The CDR3 DNA reads as TGTGCCAGCAGTGAACAGATGATTACGTCTGAAGCTTTCTTT. This sequence encodes CASSEQMITSEAFF.

This clone was counted a few times. The rearrangement joins TRBV5-4 to TRBJ1-5; TRBD1 matches at 7 bases. Germline-derived CDR1 and CDR2 are SGHNT and YYREEE (reference sequence). CDR3 length: 13 residues. Losses at the gene ends were 5 bases for V and 7 bases for J; bases not matched to a gene: 6. CDR3 protein: CASRTGPGQPQHF. The DNA of the CDR3 is TGTGCCAGCAGGACAGGGCCTGGGCAGCCCCAGCATTTT. Using reference TRBV5-4 and TRBJ1-5 for the parts outside the CDR3, the full variable domain is ETGVTQSPTHLIKTRGQQVTLRCSSQSGHNTVSWYQQALGQGPQFIFQYYREEENGRGNFPPRFSGLQFPNYSSELNVNALELDDSALYLCASRTGPGQPQHFGDGTRLSIL.

The gene calls are TRBV7-2 and TRBJ1-4; weak D call: TRBD1 (5 bases). Germline assignment: CDR1 SGHTA and CDR2 FQGNSA. The CDR3 extends over 15 amino acids. Trimming left V 5 bases short and J 3 bases short, with 13 bases between. The CDR3 coding sequence is TGTGCCAGCAGCGCCGACCCGGGGGCTAATGAAAAACTGTTTTTT. Its translation is CASSADPGANEKLFF.

This clone was seen once. Other DNA sequences within the sample encode an identical CDR3. The V gene is TRBV7-8, the J gene TRBJ2-7; D uncertain. CDR1 and CDR2 from the germline V gene are SGHVS and FQNEAQ. V lost 5 bases, J lost 6 bases, and 11 bases lay in between. CDR3 length equals 12 residues. CDR3 coding DNA: TGTGCCAGCAGCCCCGACTCCGGCGAGCAGTACTTC. The encoded protein is CASSPDSGEQYF. The complete variable domain, with remaining parts taken from reference TRBV7-8 and TRBJ2-7, reads GAGVSQSPRYKVAKRGQDVALRCDPISGHVSLFWYQQALGQGPEFLTYFQNEAQLDKSGLPSDRFFAERPEGSVSTLKIQRTQQEDSAVYLCASSPDSGEQYFGPGTRLTVT.

The chain joins TRBV12-3 or TRBV12-4 to TRBJ2-7; TRBD2 might be the D (6 bases). Deletions cut 3 bases from V and 7 bases from J, with 10 bases between. CDR3 length: 12 residues. CDR3: CASSFYRGEQYF. CDR3 bases: TGTGCCAGCAGTTTCTATCGGGGGGAGCAGTACTTC.

Concerning this clone itself: A clone one base away is much larger, so this may be a read error. V and J are TRBV3-1 (or the pseudogene TRBV3-2) and TRBJ2-1; D gene uncertain. This CDR3 comprises 11 residues. CDR1 is LGHDT, CDR2 YNNKEL, per germline (reference sequence). Trimming removed 4 bases at V and 5 bases at J, with 3 bases between. DNA of the CDR3: TGTGCCAGCAGCCTCAACAATGAGCAGTTCTTC. It specifies CASSLNNEQFF.

This clone has more than one count but fewer than ten. The chain combines TRBV27 with TRBJ2-7; 9 bases fit TRBD1. V trimming: 8 bases; J trimming: 3 bases; junction bases outside the gene matches: 8. CDR1 and CDR2 (germline): MNHEY, SMNVEV (reference sequence). The CDR3 runs 14 residues. Here the CDR3 reads CASRGQGRVYEQYF. In nucleotides, the CDR3 is TGTGCCAGCCGGGGACAGGGAAGGGTCTACGAGCAGTACTTC.

The chain links TRBV7-2 to TRBJ2-1, with D possibly being TRBD2 (6 bases). V lost 5 bases, J lost 4 bases, and 15 bases lay in between. The CDR3 spans 15 residues. Germline CDR1 SGHTA, CDR2 FQGNSA. The CDR3: CASSPERATYNEQFF. DNA for the CDR3: TGTGCCAGCAGCCCCGAGCGGGCGACTTACAATGAGCAGTTCTTC.

The chain employs TRBV28 and TRBJ2-7; D remains ambiguous. This CDR3 contains 12 residues. Between the trimmed V and J ends, which lost 5 bases and 4 bases, there was a span of 9 bases. The germline CDR1 and CDR2 sequences are MDHEN and SYDVKM. CDR3 residues: CASSRHYYEQYF. CDR3 sequence (DNA): TGTGCCAGCAGTCGCCACTATTACGAGCAGTACTTC.

The CDR3 DNA reads as TGTGCCAGCAGTTACTCAAAGGAGTCTTTCTTT. Its translation is CASSYSKESFF. This chain joins TRBV12-3 or TRBV12-4 and TRBJ1-1; no clear D gene. The CDR3 sequence is 11 residues long. Trimming removed 4 bases at V and 12 bases at J, with 12 bases between.

The genes are TRBV7-9 and TRBJ2-1; 14 bases map to TRBD2. CDR1 is SEHNR and CDR2 is FQNEAQ in the germline V gene (reference sequence). Trimming cost V 4 bases and J 9 bases; bases outside gene matches: 8. The CDR3 is 16 residues long. This CDR3 is CASSSPGLAGVGEQFF. CDR3 bases: TGTGCCAGCAGCTCCCCGGGACTAGCGGGAGTCGGTGAGCAGTTCTTC.

The chain has TRBV4-2 and TRBJ1-1; unclear D gene. The CDR3 sequence is 14 residues long. The V gene's germline CDR1 is LGHNA and CDR2 YNFKEQ. V dropped 5 bases and J dropped 2 bases, with 12 bases sitting between them. Here the CDR3 reads CASSTPGDNTEAFF. The DNA for the CDR3 is TGTGCCAGCAGCACCCCCGGGGATAACACTGAAGCTTTCTTT.